One and the same sample provided the 17 T cell receptor beta chains below, sequenced in a study of blood T cell repertoires in COVID-19. TCRdb's table, derived via immunoSEQ multiplex PCR, lists solely in-frame clones and lacks some. The top ten hold roughly 10% of the sample, which has around 310,000 clones, around nine tenths seen once. The sample was PBMCs or T cells enriched from blood (not recorded which). The receptors shown here come from a woman aged 25 to 39 who had recovered from COVID-19.

V and J are TRBV5-1 and TRBJ1-6; 7 nucleotides align to TRBD1. Germline assignment: CDR1 SGHRS and CDR2 YFSETQ. The CDR3 length is 14 residues. The V and J ends lost 4 bases and 7 bases, in that order; junction bases with no gene match: 5. In DNA, the CDR3 is TGCGCCAGCAGCCAAGGGACAGCAAATTCACCCCTCCACTTT. Protein: CASSQGTANSPLHF.

The gene calls are TRBV28 and TRBJ2-1, with 7 bases identical to TRBD1. This CDR3 contains 14 residues. Trimming took 3 bases from V and 4 from J; bases not matched to a gene: 3. Germline CDR1 MDHEN, CDR2 SYDVKM. CDR3 amino acids: CASSFPGQYNEQFF. The DNA of the CDR3 is TGTGCCAGCAGTTTTCCGGGACAGTACAATGAGCAGTTCTTC. The variable domain in full, completed from reference TRBV28 and TRBJ2-1, reads DVKVTQSSRYLVKRTGEKVFLECVQDMDHENMFWYRQDPGLGLRLIYFSYDVKMKEKGDIPEGYSVSREKKERFSLILESASTNQTSMYLCASSFPGQYNEQFFGPGTRLTVL.

The chain couples TRBV18 to TRBJ2-1; maybe TRBD2 (5 bases). V lost 2 bases and J lost 6, with 11 bases in between. Germline assignment: CDR1 KGHSH and CDR2 LQKENI. There are 14 residues in the CDR3. The CDR3 region is CASSPGAGSNEQFF. The CDR3 nucleotides are TGTGCCAGCTCACCAGGTGCGGGTAGCAATGAGCAGTTCTTC.

The chain has TRBV7-2 and TRBJ1-1, with D unclear. Germline CDR1 and CDR2: SGHTA and FQGNSA. V gave up 1 base and J gave up 1 base, with 10 bases separating them. The CDR3 contains 15 residues. DNA for the CDR3: TGTGCCAGCAGCTTAGTTGGAGGCACGAACACTGAAGCTTTCTTT. This sequence encodes CASSLVGGTNTEAFF.

V is TRBV5-1 and J is TRBJ2-2; 8 bases align to TRBD2. Germline V lookup: CDR1 SGHRS, CDR2 YFSETQ. The CDR3 length is 15 residues. The V segment lost 0 bases and the J segment 3 bases; nucleotides outside the gene matches: 1. CDR3 residues: CASSLAAGDTGELFF. In DNA, the CDR3 is TGCGCCAGCAGCTTGGCAGCGGGAGACACCGGGGAGCTGTTTTTT.

The chain carries TRBV29-1 and TRBJ1-3, with D possibly TRBD1 on 5 matching bases. V lost 3 bases to trimming and J lost 0 bases, with 12 bases between them. This CDR3 region has 15 residues. Germline CDR1 reads SQVTM; CDR2 reads ANQGSEA. Written as DNA, the CDR3 is TGCAGCGTTGACTCCGGGGGGGGCTCTGGAAACACCATATATTTT. Its translation: CSVDSGGGSGNTIYF.

This clone has just a few counts. This chain connects TRBV5-1 to TRBJ1-1; D not resolved. Per germline, CDR1 SGHRS and CDR2 YFSETQ. The germline V and J ends were trimmed by 5 bases and 1 base, with 12 bases remaining between them. This CDR3 is 14 amino acids long. For the CDR3, the DNA is TGCGCCAGCAGAGACGTACGGGGGAACACTGAAGCTTTCTTT. Translating it yields CASRDVRGNTEAFF.

The chain recombines TRBV10-3 with TRBJ1-3; D not certain. Trimming pared 3 bases from V and 8 bases from J, leaving 5 bases between. The CDR3 runs to 11 residues. In germline, CDR1 is ENHRY, CDR2 SYGVKD. The CDR3 coding sequence is TGTGCCATCAGTGACGTATACACCATATATTTT. It translates to CAISDVYTIYF.

V usage is TRBV25-1 and J usage is TRBJ2-1, with 7 nucleotides matching TRBD2. Germline V gene sequence: CDR1 MGHDK, CDR2 SYGVNS. V lost 3 bases to trimming and J lost 5 bases; unmatched junction nucleotides: 4. The CDR3 runs 14 residues. The CDR3 DNA sequence: TGTGCCAGCAGTGAGTGGGGGGGAAACAATGAGCAGTTCTTC. Amino acids: CASSEWGGNNEQFF.

J is TRBJ1-1 and V is TRBV6-6; D gene uncertain. This CDR3 has 15 residues. V lost 5 bases, J lost 1 base, and 14 bases lay in between. The germline V gene encodes CDR1 MNHNY and CDR2 SVGAGI (reference sequence). DNA for the CDR3: TGTGCCAGCAGTCCCGTTGGAGGGAGGAACACTGAAGCTTTCTTT. Translation: CASSPVGGRNTEAFF.

This chain links TRBV5-1 with TRBJ2-1; maybe TRBD1 (6 bases). The CDR3 consists of 13 residues. Germline CDR1 is SGHRS and CDR2 is YFSETQ. V lost 4 bases to trimming and J lost 8 bases, with 13 bases between them. The CDR3: CASSQTGFDEQFF. As DNA, the CDR3 is TGCGCCAGCAGCCAAACAGGGTTTGATGAGCAGTTCTTC.

This clone was counted between two and nine times. The genes are TRBV12-3 or TRBV12-4 and TRBJ2-7; 8 bases are a match to TRBD1. Trimming at V came to 5 bases and at J to 2 bases, leaving 2 bases not matched to a gene. This CDR3 region has 13 residues. The CDR3 here is CASSPGQAYEQYF. The CDR3 DNA is TGTGCCAGCAGTCCGGGACAGGCCTACGAGCAGTACTTC.

A single count supports this clone. V usage is TRBV5-4 and J usage is TRBJ1-1; 8 positions agree with TRBD1. Looked up from germline, CDR1 is SGHNT and CDR2 is YYREEE (reference sequence). The trim removed 4 bases at V and 4 bases at J, leaving 9 bases unmatched. The CDR3 sequence is 15 residues long. CDR3 residues: CASSPRQGLPTEAFF. CDR3 in DNA: TGTGCCAGCAGCCCAAGACAGGGGTTGCCCACTGAAGCTTTCTTT. The full variable domain, completed using reference TRBV5-4 and TRBJ1-1, is ETGVTQSPTHLIKTRGQQVTLRCSSQSGHNTVSWYQQALGQGPQFIFQYYREEENGRGNFPPRFSGLQFPNYSSELNVNALELDDSALYLCASSPRQGLPTEAFFGQGTRLTVV.

The chain recombines TRBV3-1 (or the pseudogene TRBV3-2) with TRBJ2-3; TRBD2 agrees at 9 bases. The CDR3 is 16 amino acids. Germline V gives CDR1 LGHDT, CDR2 YNNKEL (reference sequence). V shed 1 base and J 4 bases; nucleotides not matched to a gene: 6. CDR3 DNA: TGTGCCAGCAGCCAAGTGGCGGGAGGGCCCGCAGATACGCAGTATTTT. This translates into CASSQVAGGPADTQYF.

The chain is built from TRBV28 and TRBJ2-3; 9 bases fit TRBD2. The V segment lost 6 bases and the J segment 4 bases; nucleotides outside the gene matches: 11. Per germline, CDR1 MDHEN and CDR2 SYDVKM. The CDR3 contains 16 residues. The CDR3 region is CASSDNYSGRSDTQYF. Here the CDR3 DNA reads TGTGCCAGCAGCGACAACTATAGCGGGAGATCAGATACGCAGTATTTT.

The chain couples TRBV6-2 or TRBV6-3 to TRBJ1-1; 7 bases agree with TRBD1. V gave up 3 bases and J gave up 1 base; unmatched junction bases: 2. Germline V gene sequence: CDR1 MNHEY, CDR2 SVGEGT. This CDR3 is built from 14 residues. CDR3: CASSYGTANTEAFF. The CDR3 DNA reads TGTGCCAGCAGTTATGGGACAGCGAACACTGAAGCTTTCTTT.

The chain recombines TRBV27 with TRBJ1-4, with D possibly TRBD1 on 6 matching bases. Trimming shortened V by 3 bases and J by 1 base, and 15 bases separated the two germline ends. This CDR3 contains 17 residues. Germline loops: CDR1 MNHEY, CDR2 SMNVEV (reference sequence). The CDR3 spells CASSLFQGRRTNEKLFF. For the CDR3, the DNA is TGTGCCAGCAGTTTGTTTCAGGGGCGCAGAACTAATGAAAAACTGTTTTTT.